This T cell receptor beta chain derives from a study of breast tumors, draining lymph nodes, adjacent tissues. There are many counts of this clonotype. CDR1 SGHTA and CDR2 FQGNSA come from the germline V gene. Trimming removed 5 bases at V and 5 bases at J, with 25 bases between. The CDR3 consists of 17 residues. Using its own MiXCR run on the multiplex PCR reads, TCRdb lists one record per CDR3 protein. The sample has 25,000 to 40,000 distinct CDR3 sequences, roughly 69% seen once; the top ten hold about 18%. Sequencing input: breast tumor tissue. The chain couples TRBV7-2 to TRBJ2-7, with D perhaps TRBD2 (5 bases). The TCR comes from a female donor with breast cancer. Some clones in this sample may be carry-over from other donors' samples. This chain's CDR3 is CASSQKVGWERLDEQYF. The DNA for the CDR3 is TGTGCCAGCAGCCAAAAGGTCGGGTGGGAGCGTTTGGACGAGCAGTACTTC.